The 5 T cell receptor beta chains below come from one sample, sequenced in a study of response to subunit inactivated influenza vaccine. TCRdb passed the RT-PCR reads through MiXCR, listing each CDR3 protein once. Among roughly 650,000 distinct CDR3 sequences listed, 14% were seen once. The sample consisted of PBMCs from blood, taken 14 to 15 days before vaccination. The receptors derive from a man aged 50 or older who received an inactivated influenza vaccine.

The gene calls are TRBV7-8 and TRBJ2-6; D gene unclear. CDR1 is SGHVS, CDR2 FQNEAQ, per germline. V gave up 7 bases and J gave up 0 bases, with 7 bases separating them. CDR3 length: 14 amino acids. CDR3 residues: CASKQFSGANVLTF. CDR3 DNA: TGTGCCAGCAAGCAGTTCTCTGGGGCCAACGTCCTGACTTTC.

This clonotype was picked up many times. V usage is TRBV5-5 and J usage is TRBJ2-5; unclear D gene. V gave up 4 bases and J gave up 0 bases, with 13 bases separating them. The CDR3 has 15 residues. Germline V CDR1 and CDR2: SGHKS, YYEKEE (reference sequence). The CDR3 sequence: CASSPRHTYQETQYF. CDR3 nucleotides: TGTGCCAGCAGCCCTCGACACACGTACCAAGAGACCCAGTACTTC.

J is TRBJ1-3 and V is TRBV6-1, with D hard to call. Germline V gene data show CDR1 as MNHNS and CDR2 as SASEGT. The germline V and J ends were trimmed by 6 bases and 0 bases, with 12 bases remaining between them. This CDR3 contains 15 residues. CDR3 sequence: CASSKSESSGNTIYF. The CDR3 region has the DNA TGTGCCAGCAGCAAGTCAGAATCCTCTGGAAACACCATATATTTT.

This clonotype has just a few counts. CDR3 in amino acids: CSAQSPGVSTDTQYF. The CDR3 DNA is TGCAGTGCTCAATCCCCGGGAGTGAGCACAGATACGCAGTATTTT. The V gene is TRBV20-1, the J gene TRBJ2-3; tentatively, D is TRBD2 (6 bases). CDR1 DFQATT and CDR2 SNEGSKA come from the germline V gene (reference sequence). The CDR3 totals 15 residues. V was cut by 5 bases and J by 0 bases, with 15 bases left in between.

The chain has TRBV7-3 and TRBJ2-1; 10 bases map to TRBD2. The CDR3 contains 15 residues. Germline values: CDR1 SGHTA, CDR2 FQGTGA. After removal of 6 bases from V and 8 bases from J, the junction contained 10 bases not matched to a gene. The DNA for the CDR3 is TGTGCCAGCAGTAGAACTAGCGGGATACAGCATGAGCAGTTCTTC. It specifies CASSRTSGIQHEQFF.